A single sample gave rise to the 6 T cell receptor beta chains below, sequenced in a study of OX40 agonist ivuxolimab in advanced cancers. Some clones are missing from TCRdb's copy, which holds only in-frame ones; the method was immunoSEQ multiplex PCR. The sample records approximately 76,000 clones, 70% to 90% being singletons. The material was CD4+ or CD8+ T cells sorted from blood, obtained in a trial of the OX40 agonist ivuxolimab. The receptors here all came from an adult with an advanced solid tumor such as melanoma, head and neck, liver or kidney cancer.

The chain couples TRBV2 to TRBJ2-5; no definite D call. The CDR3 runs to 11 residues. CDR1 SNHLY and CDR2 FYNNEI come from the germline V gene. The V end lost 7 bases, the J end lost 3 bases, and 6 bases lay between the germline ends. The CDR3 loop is CASKLEETQYF. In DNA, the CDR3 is TGTGCCAGCAAGCTAGAAGAGACCCAGTACTTC.

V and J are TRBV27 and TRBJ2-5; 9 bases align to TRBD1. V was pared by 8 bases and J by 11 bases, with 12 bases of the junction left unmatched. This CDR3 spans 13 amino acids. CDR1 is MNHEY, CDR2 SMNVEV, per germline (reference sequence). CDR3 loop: CASGRDRDLEQYF. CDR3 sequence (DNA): TGTGCCAGCGGCCGGGACAGGGACCTGGAGCAGTACTTC.

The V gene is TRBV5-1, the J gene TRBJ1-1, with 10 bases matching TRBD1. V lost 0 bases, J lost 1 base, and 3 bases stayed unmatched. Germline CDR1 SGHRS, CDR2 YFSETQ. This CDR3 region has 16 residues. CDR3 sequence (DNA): TGCGCCAGCAGCTTGGCGGGGGACAGGGGGAACACTGAAGCTTTCTTT. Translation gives CASSLAGDRGNTEAFF.

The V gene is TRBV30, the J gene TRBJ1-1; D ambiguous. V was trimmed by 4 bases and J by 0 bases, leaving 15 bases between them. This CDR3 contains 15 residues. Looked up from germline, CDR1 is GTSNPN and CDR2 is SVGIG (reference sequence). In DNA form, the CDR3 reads TGTGCCTGGAATTTCCTCGGCCGACTGAACACTGAAGCTTTCTTT. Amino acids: CAWNFLGRLNTEAFF. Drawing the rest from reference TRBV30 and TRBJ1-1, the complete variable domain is SQTIHQWPATLVQPVGSPLSLECTVEGTSNPNLYWYRQAAGRGLQLLFYSVGIGQISSEVPQNLSASRPQDRQFILSSKKLLLSDSGFYLCAWNFLGRLNTEAFFGQGTRLTVV.

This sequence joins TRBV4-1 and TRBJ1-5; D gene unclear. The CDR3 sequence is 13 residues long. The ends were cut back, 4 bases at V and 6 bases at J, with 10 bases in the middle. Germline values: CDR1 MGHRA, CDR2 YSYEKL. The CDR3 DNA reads TGCGCCAGCAGCCTCCAATTGGGTCAGCCCCAGCATTTT. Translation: CASSLQLGQPQHF.

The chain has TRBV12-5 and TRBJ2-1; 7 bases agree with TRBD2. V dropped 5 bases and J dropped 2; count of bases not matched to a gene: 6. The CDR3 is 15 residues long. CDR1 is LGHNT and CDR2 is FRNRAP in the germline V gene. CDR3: CASGGREFAYNEQFF. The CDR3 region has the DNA TGTGCTAGTGGTGGGCGGGAGTTCGCCTACAATGAGCAGTTCTTC.